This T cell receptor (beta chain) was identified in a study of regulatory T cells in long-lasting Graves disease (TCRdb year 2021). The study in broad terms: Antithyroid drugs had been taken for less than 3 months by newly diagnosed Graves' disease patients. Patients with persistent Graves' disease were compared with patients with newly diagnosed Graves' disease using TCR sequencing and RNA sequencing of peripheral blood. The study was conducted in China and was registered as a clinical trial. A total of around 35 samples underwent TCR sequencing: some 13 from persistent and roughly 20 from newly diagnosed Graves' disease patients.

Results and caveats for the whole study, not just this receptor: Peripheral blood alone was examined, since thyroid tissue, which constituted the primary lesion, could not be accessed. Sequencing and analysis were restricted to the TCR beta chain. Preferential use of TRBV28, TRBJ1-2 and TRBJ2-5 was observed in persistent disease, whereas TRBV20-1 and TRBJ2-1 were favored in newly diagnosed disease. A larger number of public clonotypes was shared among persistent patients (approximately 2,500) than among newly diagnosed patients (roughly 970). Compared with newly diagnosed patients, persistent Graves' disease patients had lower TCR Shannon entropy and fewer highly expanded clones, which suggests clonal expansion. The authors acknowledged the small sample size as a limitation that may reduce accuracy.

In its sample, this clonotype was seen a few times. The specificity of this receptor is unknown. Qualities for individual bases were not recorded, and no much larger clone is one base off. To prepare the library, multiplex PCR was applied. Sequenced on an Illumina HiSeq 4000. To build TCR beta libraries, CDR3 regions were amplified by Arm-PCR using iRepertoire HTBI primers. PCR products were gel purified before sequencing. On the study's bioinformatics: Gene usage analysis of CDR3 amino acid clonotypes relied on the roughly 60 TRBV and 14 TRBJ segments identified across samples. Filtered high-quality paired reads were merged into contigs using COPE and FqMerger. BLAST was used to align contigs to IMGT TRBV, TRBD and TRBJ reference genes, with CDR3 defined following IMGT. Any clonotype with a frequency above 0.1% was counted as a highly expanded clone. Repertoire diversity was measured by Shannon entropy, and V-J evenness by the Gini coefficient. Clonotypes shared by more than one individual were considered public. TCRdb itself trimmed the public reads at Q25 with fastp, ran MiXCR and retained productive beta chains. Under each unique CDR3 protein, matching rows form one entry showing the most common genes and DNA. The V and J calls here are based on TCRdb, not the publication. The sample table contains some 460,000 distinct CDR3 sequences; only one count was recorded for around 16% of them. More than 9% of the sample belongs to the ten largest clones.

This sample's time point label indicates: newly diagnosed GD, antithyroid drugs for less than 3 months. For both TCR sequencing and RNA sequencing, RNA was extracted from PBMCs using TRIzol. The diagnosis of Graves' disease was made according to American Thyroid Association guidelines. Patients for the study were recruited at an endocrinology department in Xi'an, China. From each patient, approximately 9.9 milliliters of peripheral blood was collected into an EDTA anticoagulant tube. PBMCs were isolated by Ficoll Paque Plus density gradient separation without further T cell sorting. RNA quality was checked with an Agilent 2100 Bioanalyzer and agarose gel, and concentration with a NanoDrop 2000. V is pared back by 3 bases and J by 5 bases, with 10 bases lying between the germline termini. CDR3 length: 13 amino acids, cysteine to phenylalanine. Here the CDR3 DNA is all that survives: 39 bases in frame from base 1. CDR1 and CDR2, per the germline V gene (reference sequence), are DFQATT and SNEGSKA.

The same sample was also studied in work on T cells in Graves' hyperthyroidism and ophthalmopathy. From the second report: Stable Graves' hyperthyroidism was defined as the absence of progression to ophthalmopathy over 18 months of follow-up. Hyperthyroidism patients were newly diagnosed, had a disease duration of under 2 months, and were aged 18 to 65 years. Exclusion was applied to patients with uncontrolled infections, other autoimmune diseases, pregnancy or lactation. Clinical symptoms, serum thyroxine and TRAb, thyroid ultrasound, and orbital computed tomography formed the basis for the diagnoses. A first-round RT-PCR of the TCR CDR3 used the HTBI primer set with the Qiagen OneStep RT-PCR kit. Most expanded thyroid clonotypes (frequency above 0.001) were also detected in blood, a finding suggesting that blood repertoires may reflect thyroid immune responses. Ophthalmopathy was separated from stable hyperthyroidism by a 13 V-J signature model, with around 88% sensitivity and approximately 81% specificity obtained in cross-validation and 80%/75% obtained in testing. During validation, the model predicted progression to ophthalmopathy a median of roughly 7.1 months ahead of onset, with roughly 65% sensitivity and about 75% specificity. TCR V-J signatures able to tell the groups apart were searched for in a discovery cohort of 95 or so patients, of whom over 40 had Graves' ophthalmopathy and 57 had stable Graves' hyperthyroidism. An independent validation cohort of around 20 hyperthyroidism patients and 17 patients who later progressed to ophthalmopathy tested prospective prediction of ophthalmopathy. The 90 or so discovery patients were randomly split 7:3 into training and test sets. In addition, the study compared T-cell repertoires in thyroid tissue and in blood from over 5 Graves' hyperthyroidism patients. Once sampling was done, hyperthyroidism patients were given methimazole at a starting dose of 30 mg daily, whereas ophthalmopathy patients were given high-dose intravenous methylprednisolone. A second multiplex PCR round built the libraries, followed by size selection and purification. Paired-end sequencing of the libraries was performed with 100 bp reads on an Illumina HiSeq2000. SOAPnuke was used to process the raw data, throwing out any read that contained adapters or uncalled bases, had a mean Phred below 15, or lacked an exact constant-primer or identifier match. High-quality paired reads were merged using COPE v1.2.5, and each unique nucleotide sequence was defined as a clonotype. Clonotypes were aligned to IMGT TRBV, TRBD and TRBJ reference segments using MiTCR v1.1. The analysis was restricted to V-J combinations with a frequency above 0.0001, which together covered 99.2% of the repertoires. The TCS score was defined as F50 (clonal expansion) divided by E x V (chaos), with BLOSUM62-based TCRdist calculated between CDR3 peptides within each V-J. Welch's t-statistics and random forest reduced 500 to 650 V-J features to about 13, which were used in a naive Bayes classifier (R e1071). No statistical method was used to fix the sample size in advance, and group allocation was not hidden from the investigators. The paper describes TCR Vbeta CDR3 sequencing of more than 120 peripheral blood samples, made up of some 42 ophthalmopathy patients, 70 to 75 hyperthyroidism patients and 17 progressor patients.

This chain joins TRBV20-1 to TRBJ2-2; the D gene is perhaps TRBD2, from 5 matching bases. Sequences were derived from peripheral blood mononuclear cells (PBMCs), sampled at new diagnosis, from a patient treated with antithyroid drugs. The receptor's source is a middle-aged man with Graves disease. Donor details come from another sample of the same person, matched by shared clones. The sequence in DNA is TGCAGTGCTAGCTTTCCGGGGACCGGGGAGCTGTTTTTT. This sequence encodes CSASFPGTGELFF.